Listed here is a single T cell receptor beta chain. Antigen unknown. This record belongs to a study of shared clonotypes between healthy human individuals. The study's findings and limits: Represented genetic and exposure-history diversity was restricted by having few donors.

Assay: immunoSEQ multiplex PCR; the TCRdb copy retains only in-frame clones and omits some. The sample includes about 1 million clones, approximately 76% seen only once; the top ten take roughly 1.4%. The CDR3 spans 15 residues. V lost 3 bases and J 3 bases, leaving 9 bases between the germline ends. Germline-derived CDR1 and CDR2 are LNHNV and YYDKDF (reference sequence). The rearrangement links TRBV15 to TRBJ1-6, with D hard to call. Input material: memory CD4+ T cells sorted from blood. Subset meaning: CD45RA-negative fraction. The clonotype originates from a man between 18 and 35 years old in good health. The CDR3: CATSSREGYNSPLHF. The CDR3 nucleotides read TGTGCCACCAGCAGCCGGGAGGGCTATAATTCACCCCTCCACTTT.